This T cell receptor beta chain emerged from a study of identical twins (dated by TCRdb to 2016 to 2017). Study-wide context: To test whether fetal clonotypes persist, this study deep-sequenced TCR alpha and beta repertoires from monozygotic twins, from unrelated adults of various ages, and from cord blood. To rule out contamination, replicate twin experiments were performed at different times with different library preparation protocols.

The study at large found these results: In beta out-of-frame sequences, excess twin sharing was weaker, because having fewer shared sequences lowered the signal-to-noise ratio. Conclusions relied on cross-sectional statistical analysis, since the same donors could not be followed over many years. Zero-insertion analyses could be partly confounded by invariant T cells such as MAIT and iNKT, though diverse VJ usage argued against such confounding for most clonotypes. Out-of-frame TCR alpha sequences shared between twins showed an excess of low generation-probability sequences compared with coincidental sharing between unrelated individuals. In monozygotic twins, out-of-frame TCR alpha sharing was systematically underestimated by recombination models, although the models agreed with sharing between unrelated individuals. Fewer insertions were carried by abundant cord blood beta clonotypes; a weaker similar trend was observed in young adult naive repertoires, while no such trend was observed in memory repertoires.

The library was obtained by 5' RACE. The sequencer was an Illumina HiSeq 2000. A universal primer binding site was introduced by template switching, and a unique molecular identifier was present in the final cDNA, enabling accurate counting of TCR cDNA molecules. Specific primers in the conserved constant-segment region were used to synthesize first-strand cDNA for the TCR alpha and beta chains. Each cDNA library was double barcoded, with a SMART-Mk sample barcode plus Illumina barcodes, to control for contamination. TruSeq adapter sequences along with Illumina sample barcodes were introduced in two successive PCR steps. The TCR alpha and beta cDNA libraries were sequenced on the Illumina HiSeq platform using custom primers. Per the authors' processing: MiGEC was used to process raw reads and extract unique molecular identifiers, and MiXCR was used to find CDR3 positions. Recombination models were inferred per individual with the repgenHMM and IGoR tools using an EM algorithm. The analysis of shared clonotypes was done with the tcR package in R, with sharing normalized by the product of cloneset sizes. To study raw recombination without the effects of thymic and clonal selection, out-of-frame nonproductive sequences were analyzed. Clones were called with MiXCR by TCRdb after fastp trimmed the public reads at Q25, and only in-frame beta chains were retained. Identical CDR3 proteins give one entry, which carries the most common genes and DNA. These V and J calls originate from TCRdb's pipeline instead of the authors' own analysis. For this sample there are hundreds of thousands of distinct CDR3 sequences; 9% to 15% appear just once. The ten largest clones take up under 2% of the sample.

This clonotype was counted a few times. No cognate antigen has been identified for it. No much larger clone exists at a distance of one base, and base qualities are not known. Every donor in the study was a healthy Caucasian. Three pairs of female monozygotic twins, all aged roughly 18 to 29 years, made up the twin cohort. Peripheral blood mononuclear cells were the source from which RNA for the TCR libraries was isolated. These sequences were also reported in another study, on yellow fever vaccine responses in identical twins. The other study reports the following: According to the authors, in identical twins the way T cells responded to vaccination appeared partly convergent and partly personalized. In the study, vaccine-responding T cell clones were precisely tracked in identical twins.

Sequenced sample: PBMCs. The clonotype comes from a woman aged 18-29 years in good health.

The CDR3 amino acid sequence is: CASSDRVSTGTYNEQFF. The DNA is TGTGCCAGCAGTGACCGGGTGTCCACGGGGACTTACAATGAGCAGTTCTTC. The V gene is TRBV9 and the J gene is TRBJ2-1, and perhaps TRBD2 as D gene, on 6 matching bases. The CDR3 holds 17 amino acids from the cysteine to the phenylalanine. CDR3 DNA is the only sequence kept; it has 51 bases, read in frame from the first base. CDR1 is given as SGDLS and CDR2 as YYNGEE, both from the germline V gene. V loses 5 bases, J loses 4 bases, and the germline ends lie 22 bases apart.